This T cell receptor beta chain was identified during a study of spatial heterogeneity in lung cancer. TCRdb redid the calling of the 5' RACE reads with MiXCR, one entry per CDR3 protein. This sample has roughly 79,000 distinct CDR3 sequences, with about 8.5% found just once. In this sample, this clonotype turned up many times. Indicated time point: sample taken at primary tumor resection. Whole RNA came from tumor, nontumor lung or frozen PBMC and was sequenced without being sorted. CDR1 is ENHRY, CDR2 SYGVKD, per germline. This CDR3 comprises 14 residues. Trimming removed 8 bases at V and 2 bases at J, with 12 bases between.

Sequenced material: PBMCs, taken at surgery. This receptor was identified in a male donor with early-stage non-small cell lung cancer. The chain carries TRBV10-3 and TRBJ2-2; weak D call: TRBD2 (6 bases). Here the CDR3 reads CAIGQGGNTGELFF. In DNA, the CDR3 is TGTGCCATCGGCCAGGGAGGTAACACCGGGGAGCTGTTTTTT.